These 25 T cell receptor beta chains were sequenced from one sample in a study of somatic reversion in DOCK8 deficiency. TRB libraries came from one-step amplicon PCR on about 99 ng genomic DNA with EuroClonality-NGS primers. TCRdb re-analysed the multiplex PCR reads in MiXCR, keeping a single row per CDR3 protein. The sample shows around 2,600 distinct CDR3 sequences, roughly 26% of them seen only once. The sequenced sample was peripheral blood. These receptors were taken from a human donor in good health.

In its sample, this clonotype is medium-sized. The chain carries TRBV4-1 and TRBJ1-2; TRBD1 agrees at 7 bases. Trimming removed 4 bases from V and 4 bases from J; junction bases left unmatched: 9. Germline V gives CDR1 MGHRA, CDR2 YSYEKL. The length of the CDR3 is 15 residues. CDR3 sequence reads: CASSPRQGEVYGYTF. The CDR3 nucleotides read TGCGCCAGCAGCCCCCGGCAGGGGGAGGTCTATGGCTACACCTTC.

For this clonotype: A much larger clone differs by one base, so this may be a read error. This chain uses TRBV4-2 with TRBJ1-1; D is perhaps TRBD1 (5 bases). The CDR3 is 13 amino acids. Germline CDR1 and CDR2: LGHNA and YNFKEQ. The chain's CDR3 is CASSQVPDTEASF. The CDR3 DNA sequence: TGTGCCAGCAGCCAAGTTCCGGACACTGAAGCTTCCTTT.

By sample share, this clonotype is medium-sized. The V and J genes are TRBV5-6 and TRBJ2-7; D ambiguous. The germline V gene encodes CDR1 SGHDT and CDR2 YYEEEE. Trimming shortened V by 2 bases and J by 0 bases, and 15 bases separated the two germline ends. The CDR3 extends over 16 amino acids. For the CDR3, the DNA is TGTGCCAGCAGCTTTTATGGGCACTCAAGCTCCTACGAGCAGTACTTC. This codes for CASSFYGHSSSYEQYF.

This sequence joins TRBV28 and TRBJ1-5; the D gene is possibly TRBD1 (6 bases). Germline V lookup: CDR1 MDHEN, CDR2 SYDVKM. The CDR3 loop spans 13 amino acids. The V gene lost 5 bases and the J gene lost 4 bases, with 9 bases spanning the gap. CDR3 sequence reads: CASSVTGNQPQHF. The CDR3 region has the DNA TGTGCCAGCAGTGTAACAGGGAATCAGCCCCAGCATTTT.

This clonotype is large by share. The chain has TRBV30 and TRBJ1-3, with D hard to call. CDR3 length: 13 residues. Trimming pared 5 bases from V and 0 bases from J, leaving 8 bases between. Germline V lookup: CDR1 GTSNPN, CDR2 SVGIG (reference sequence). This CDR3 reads CAWLTYSGNTIYF. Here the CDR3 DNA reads TGTGCCTGGCTCACCTACTCTGGAAACACCATATATTTT.

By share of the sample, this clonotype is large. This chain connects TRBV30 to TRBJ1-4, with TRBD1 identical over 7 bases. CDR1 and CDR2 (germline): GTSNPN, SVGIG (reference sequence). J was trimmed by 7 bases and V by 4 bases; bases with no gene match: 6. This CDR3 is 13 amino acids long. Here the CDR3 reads CAWNRGYSEKLFF. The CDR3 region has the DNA TGTGCCTGGAACAGGGGATATTCTGAAAAACTGTTTTTT.

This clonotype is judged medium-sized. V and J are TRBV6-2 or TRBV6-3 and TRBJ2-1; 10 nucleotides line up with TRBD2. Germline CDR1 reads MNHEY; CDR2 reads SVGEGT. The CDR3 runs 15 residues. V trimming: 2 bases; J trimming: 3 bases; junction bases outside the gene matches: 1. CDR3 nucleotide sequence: TGTGCCAGCAGTTACCTAGCGGGAGACTACAATGAGCAGTTCTTC. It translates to CASSYLAGDYNEQFF.

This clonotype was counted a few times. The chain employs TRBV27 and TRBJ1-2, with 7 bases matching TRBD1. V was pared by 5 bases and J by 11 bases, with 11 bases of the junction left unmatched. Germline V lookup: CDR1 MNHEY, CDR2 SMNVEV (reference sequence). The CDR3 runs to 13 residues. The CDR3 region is CASSIAQGRGYTF. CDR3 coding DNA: TGTGCCAGCAGTATTGCACAGGGGCGAGGTTACACCTTC.

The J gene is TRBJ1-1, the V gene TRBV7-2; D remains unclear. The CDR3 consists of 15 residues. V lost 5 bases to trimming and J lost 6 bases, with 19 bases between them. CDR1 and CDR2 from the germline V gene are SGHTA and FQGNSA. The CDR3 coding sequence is TGTGCCAGCAGCCCGAGACCGACCTCGCGTCCTGAAGCTTTCTTT. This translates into CASSPRPTSRPEAFF.

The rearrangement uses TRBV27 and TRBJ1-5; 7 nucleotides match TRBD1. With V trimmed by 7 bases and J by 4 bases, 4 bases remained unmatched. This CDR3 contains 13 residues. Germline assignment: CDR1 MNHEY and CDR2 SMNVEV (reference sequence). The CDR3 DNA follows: TGTGCCAGCACCAAGGACAGGAATCAGCCCCAGCATTTT. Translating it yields CASTKDRNQPQHF.

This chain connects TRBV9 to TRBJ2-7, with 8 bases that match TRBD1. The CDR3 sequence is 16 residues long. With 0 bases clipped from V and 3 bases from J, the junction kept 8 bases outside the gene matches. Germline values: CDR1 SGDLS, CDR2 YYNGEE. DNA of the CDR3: TGTGCCAGCAGCGTAGCCGGGACAGGTATCTTCTACGAGCAGTACTTC. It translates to CASSVAGTGIFYEQYF.

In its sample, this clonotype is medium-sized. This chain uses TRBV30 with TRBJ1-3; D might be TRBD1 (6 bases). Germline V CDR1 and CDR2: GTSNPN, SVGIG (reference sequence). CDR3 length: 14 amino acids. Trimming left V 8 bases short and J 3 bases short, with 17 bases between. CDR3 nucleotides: TGTGCCGGGGGGGGCCAAGCAGTTGGAAACACCATATATTTT. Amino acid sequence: CAGGGQAVGNTIYF.

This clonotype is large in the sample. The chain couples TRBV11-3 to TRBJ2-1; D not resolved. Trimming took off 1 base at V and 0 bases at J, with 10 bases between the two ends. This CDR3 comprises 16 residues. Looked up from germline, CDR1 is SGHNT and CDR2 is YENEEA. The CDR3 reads CASSLVGYSSYNEQFF. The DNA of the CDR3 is TGTGCCAGCAGCTTAGTTGGGTATAGCTCCTACAATGAGCAGTTCTTC.

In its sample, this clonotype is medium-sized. CDR3 nucleotide sequence: TGTGCCAGCAGTTTAGCGGGGCAGGGAAGGGCCTCTGGGGCCAACGTCCTGACTTTC. As protein: CASSLAGQGRASGANVLTF. The V and J genes are TRBV12-3 or TRBV12-4 and TRBJ2-6; a weak D match, TRBD1 (5 bases). The V gene lost 0 bases and the J gene lost 0 bases, with 15 bases spanning the gap. This CDR3 contains 19 residues.

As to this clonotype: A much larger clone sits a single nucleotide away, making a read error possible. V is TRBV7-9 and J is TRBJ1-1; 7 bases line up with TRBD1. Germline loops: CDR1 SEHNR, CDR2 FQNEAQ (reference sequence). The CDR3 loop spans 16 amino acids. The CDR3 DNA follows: TGTGCCGGCAGCTTAGGGGGCCGGCAGACGAACACTGAAGCTTTCTTT. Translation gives CAGSLGGRQTNTEAFF.

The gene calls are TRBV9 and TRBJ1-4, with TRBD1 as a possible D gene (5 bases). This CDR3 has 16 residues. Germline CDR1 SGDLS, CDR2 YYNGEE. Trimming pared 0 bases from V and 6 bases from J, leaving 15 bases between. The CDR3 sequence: CASSVGRGVYDEKLFF. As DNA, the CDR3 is TGTGCCAGCAGCGTAGGGAGGGGCGTTTATGATGAAAAACTGTTTTTT.

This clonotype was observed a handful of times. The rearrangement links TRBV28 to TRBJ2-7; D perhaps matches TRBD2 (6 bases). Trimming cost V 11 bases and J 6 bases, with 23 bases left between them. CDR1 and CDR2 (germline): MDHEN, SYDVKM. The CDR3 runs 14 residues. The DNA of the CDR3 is TGTGCCGGAATTGCGGGACTCCGGGCGTGCGAGCAGTACTTC. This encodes CAGIAGLRACEQYF.

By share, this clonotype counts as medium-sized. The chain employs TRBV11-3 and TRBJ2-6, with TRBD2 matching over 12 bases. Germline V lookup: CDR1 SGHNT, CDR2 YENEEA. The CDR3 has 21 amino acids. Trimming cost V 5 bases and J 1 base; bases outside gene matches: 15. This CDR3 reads CASSQGLAGPQILSGANVLTF. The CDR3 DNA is TGTGCCAGCAGCCAAGGACTAGCGGGACCCCAGATTCTGTCTGGGGCCAACGTCCTGACTTTC.

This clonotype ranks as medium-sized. This CDR3 reads CASSLRLLGYEQYF. CDR3 coding DNA: TGTGCCAGCAGCTTACGGTTACTGGGCTACGAGCAGTACTTC. This chain connects TRBV7-8 to TRBJ2-7; no firm D call. The CDR3 sequence is 14 residues long. V was trimmed by 2 bases and J by 3 bases, leaving 11 bases between them. CDR1 is SGHVS and CDR2 is FQNEAQ in the germline V gene.

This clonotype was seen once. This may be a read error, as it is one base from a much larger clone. For the CDR3, the DNA is TGCAGTGCTAGAGATCGTACTTCGAACACCGGGGAGCCGTTTTTT. Protein product: CSARDRTSNTGEPFF. The chain carries TRBV20-1 and TRBJ2-2; the D gene is possibly TRBD2 (5 bases). The germline gives CDR1 DFQATT, CDR2 SNEGSKA (reference sequence). The CDR3 is 15 residues long.

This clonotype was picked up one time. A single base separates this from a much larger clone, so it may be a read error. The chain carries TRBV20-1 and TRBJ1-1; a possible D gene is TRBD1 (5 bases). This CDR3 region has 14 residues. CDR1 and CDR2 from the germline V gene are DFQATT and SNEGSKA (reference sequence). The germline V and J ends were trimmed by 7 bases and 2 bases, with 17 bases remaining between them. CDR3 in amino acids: CSVPYGGRNTEAFF. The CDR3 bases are TGCAGTGTCCCTTACGGGGGGAGAAACACTGAAGCTTTCTTT.

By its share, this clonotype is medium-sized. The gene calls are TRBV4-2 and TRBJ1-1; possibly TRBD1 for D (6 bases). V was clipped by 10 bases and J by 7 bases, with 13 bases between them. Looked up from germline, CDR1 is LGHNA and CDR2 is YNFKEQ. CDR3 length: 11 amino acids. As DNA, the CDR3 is TGTGCCACCAGTGGGGGGCTTGAAGCTTTCTTT. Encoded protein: CATSGGLEAFF.

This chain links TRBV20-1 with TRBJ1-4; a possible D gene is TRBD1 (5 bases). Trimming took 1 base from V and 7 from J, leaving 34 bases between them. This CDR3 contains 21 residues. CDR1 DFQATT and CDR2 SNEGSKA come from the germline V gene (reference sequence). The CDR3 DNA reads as TGCAGTGCTAGAGGTCGGGATTTCGAATCAGGGCGAAAAAAAGCGGGTGAAAAACTGTTTTTT. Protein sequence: CSARGRDFESGRKKAGEKLFF.

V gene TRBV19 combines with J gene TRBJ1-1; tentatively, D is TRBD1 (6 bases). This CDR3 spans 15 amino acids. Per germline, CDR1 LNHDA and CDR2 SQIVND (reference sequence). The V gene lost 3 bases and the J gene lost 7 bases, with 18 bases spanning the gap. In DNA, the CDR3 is TGTGCCAGTAGTATCCGAGGGGCGGGGGCGAATGAAGCTTTCTTT. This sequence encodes CASSIRGAGANEAFF.

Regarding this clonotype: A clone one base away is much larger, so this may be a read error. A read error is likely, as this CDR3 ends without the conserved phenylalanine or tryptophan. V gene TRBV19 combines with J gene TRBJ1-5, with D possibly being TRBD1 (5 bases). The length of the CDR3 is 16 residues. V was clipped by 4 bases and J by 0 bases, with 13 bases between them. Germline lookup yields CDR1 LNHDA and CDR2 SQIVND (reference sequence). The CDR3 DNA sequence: TGTGCCAGTAGTACTCGGGACGGGCATAGCAATCAGCCCCAGCATTCT. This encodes CASSTRDGHSNQPQHS.